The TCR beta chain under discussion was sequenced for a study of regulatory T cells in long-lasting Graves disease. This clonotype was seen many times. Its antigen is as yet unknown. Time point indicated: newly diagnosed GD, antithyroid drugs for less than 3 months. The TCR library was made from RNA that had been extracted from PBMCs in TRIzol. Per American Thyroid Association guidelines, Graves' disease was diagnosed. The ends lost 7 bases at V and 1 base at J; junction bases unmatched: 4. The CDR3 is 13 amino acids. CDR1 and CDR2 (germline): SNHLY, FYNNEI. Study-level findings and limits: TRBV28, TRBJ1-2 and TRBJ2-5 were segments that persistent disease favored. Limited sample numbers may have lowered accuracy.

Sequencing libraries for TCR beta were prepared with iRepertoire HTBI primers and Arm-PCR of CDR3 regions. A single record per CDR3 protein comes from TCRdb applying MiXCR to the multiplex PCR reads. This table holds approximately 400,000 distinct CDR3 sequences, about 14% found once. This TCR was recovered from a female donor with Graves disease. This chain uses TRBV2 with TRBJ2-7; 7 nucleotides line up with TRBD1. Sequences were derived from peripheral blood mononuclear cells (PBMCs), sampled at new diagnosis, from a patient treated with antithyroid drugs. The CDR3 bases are TGTGCCAGCATTTCAGGGGGATCCTACGAGCAGTACTTC. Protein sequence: CASISGGSYEQYF. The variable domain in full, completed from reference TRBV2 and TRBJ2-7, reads EPEVTQTPSHQVTQMGQEVILRCVPISNHLYFYWYRQILGQKVEFLVSFYNNEISEKSEIFDDQFSVERPDGSNFTLKIRSTKLEDSAMYFCASISGGSYEQYFGPGTRLTVT.